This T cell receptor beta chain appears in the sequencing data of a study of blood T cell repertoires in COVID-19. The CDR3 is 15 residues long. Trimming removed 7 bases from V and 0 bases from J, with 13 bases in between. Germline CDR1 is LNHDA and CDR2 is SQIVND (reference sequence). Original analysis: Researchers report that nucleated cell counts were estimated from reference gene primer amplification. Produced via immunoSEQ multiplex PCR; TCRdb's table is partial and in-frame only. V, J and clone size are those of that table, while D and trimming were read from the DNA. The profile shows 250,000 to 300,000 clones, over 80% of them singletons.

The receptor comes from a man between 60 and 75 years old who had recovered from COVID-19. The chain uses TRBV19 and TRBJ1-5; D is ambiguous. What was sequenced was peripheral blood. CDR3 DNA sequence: TGTGCCAGTACCACCACACATTATAGCAATCAGCCCCAGCATTTT. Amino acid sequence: CASTTTHYSNQPQHF.